This TCR beta chain derives from a study of T cell repertoires in cytomegalovirus infection. Study in general: CMV infection together with matching HLA type was indicated by public TCR beta signatures.

This clonotype was seen only a few times. The V segment lost 4 bases and the J segment 4 bases; nucleotides outside the gene matches: 12. The CDR3 runs 16 residues. Per germline, CDR1 MDHEN and CDR2 SYDVKM. TCRdb reprocessed the reads with MiXCR, giving one entry per CDR3 protein. This sample carries 200,000 to 300,000 distinct CDR3 sequences, roughly an eighth of them seen once, and the ten largest clones take 1.5% to 2%. The source material was PBMCs. This sequence joins TRBV28 and TRBJ2-5, with 7 nucleotides matching TRBD2. This sequence was found in a human donor in good health (CMV status not recorded). Some clones in this sample may be carry-over from other donors' samples. The CDR3 region has the DNA TGTGCCAGCAGTTCCCCCCGTGGGCGGGAGAGAGAGACCCAGTACTTC. Amino acids: CASSSPRGRERETQYF.